The 8 T cell receptor beta chains presented below share a single source sample, sequenced in a study of patients and donors after allogeneic stem cell transplantation. Each CDR3 protein is one row after TCRdb ran MiXCR on the RT-PCR reads. The sample shows about 150,000 distinct CDR3 sequences, 24% of them seen only once. Specimen: blood, either unsorted or a sorted T cell fraction (not recorded which). All receptors come from a human donor who was either an allogeneic HSCT recipient or a stem cell or donor lymphocyte infusion donor (not recorded which). It is not recorded whose cells these are; they may come from a transplant donor.

J is TRBJ2-3 and V is TRBV20-1, with D perhaps TRBD1 (6 bases). Germline lookup yields CDR1 DFQATT and CDR2 SNEGSKA (reference sequence). V lost 5 bases and J lost 2, with 14 bases in between. This CDR3 contains 14 residues. CDR3 protein: CSADDRSPTDTQYF. CDR3 nucleotides: TGCAGTGCTGACGACAGGTCCCCCACAGATACGCAGTATTTT.

The CDR3 DNA is TGCAGTGCATCCAGACAGGGGGAGTACCAAGAGACCCAGTACTTC. As protein: CSASRQGEYQETQYF. The chain employs TRBV20-1 and TRBJ2-5; 9 bases are a match to TRBD1. Germline CDR1 and CDR2: DFQATT and SNEGSKA (reference sequence). This CDR3 comprises 15 residues. The junction had 8 bases not matched to a gene; V was cut back by 6 bases and J by 0 bases.

CDR3 residues: CASSPGISDTEAFF. In DNA form, the CDR3 reads TGCGCCAGCAGCCCAGGGATTTCGGACACTGAAGCTTTCTTT. The chain couples TRBV5-1 to TRBJ1-1; D is possibly TRBD1 (5 bases). The CDR3 has 14 residues. Trimming shortened V by 4 bases and J by 3 bases, and 13 bases separated the two germline ends. Germline values: CDR1 SGHRS, CDR2 YFSETQ.

This clonotype occurred many times. The rearrangement joins TRBV12-3 or TRBV12-4 to TRBJ1-2; no definite D call. V gave up 3 bases and J gave up 7 bases, with 15 bases separating them. CDR3 size: 14 residues. The CDR3 region is CASSFGSGGPGYTF. The CDR3 nucleotides are TGTGCCAGCAGTTTTGGCTCAGGAGGTCCTGGCTACACCTTC.

This sequence joins TRBV9 and TRBJ2-1; D assignment may be TRBD1 or TRBD2 (7 bases each). Germline CDR1 SGDLS, CDR2 YYNGEE. Trimming left V 6 bases short and J 4 bases short, with 20 bases between. CDR3 length equals 16 residues. This CDR3 reads CASKSGGGPFYNEQFF. Here the CDR3 DNA reads TGTGCCAGCAAATCAGGGGGAGGGCCGTTTTACAATGAGCAGTTCTTC.

The rearrangement uses TRBV7-4 and TRBJ2-5, with 8 bases aligning to TRBD1. From germline, CDR1 is SGHVT and CDR2 SQSDAQ. Losses at the gene ends were 1 base for V and 4 bases for J; bases not matched to a gene: 11. This CDR3 region has 17 residues. CDR3 protein: CASSLEVAGGPPETQYF. The CDR3 nucleotides read TGTGCCAGCAGCTTAGAGGTCGCAGGGGGCCCCCCAGAGACCCAGTACTTC. The variable domain in full, with the rest retrieved from reference TRBV7-4 and TRBJ2-5, is GAGVSQSPRYKVAKRGRDVALRCDSISGHVTLYWYRQTLGQGSEVLTYSQSDAQRDKSGRPSGRFSAERPERSVSTLKIQRTEQGDSAVYLCASSLEVAGGPPETQYFGPGTRLLVL.

This clonotype was picked up a small number of times. This chain connects TRBV5-6 to TRBJ2-2, with D uncertain. The germline CDR1 and CDR2 sequences are SGHDT and YYEEEE. The CDR3 covers 15 residues. V lost 4 bases to trimming and J lost 1 base, with 11 bases between them. This CDR3 reads CASSVWSLNTGELFF. The CDR3 DNA sequence: TGTGCCAGCAGCGTTTGGAGCCTGAACACCGGGGAGCTGTTTTTT.

The rearrangement joins TRBV27 to TRBJ1-4, with 7 bases matching TRBD1. This CDR3 region has 15 residues. Germline V gene sequence: CDR1 MNHEY, CDR2 SMNVEV (reference sequence). J gave up 7 bases and V 2 bases, and 7 bases lay outside the gene matches. In DNA, the CDR3 is TGTGCCAGCAGTTTAAAGGGGGCAAGGGCTGAAAAACTGTTTTTT. Translating it yields CASSLKGARAEKLFF. The full variable domain, rest sourced from reference TRBV27 and TRBJ1-4, is EAQVTQNPRYLITVTGKKLTVTCSQNMNHEYMSWYRQDPGLGLRQIYYSMNVEVTDKGDVPEGYKVSRKEKRNFPLILESPSPNQTSLYFCASSLKGARAEKLFFGSGTQLSVL.